This T cell receptor beta chain was identified during a study of T cell responses to AZD1222 COVID-19 vaccine. This clone has only a few counts. Sequenced by immunoSEQ multiplex PCR; TCRdb stores in-frame clones only, minus some. The sample holds 210,000 or so clones, about 95% seen once. The source is an adult who received the MenACWY meningococcal vaccine as a control. Sequencing was performed on peripheral blood, taken 28 days after the second dose of the MenACWY control vaccine.

The CDR3 DNA reads as TGTGCCTGCCCCGGGACAGGGAACTATGGCTACACCTTC. Protein: CACPGTGNYGYTF. The chain couples TRBV30 to TRBJ1-2, with TRBD1 matching over 9 bases. There are 13 residues in the CDR3. J lost 2 bases, V lost 6 bases, and 4 bases had no gene match. Germline CDR1 GTSNPN, CDR2 SVGIG (reference sequence).